This is a list of T cell receptor beta chains from one sample in a study of Graves' ophthalmopathy and Graves' hyperthyroidism. From the multiplex PCR reads, TCRdb called clonotypes with MiXCR, one entry per CDR3 protein. The data contain approximately 410,000 distinct CDR3 sequences, 15% of them singletons. Sequenced: peripheral blood. The receptors here all came from a woman under 30 with stable Graves' hyperthyroidism. Both conserved end residues are part of each CDR3.

J | V | CDR3
TRBJ2-5 | TRBV20-1 | CSATSGGVPEETQYF
TRBJ2-2 | TRBV11-2 | CASSPRTQTGTGDTGELFF
TRBJ2-5 | TRBV11-3 | CASSLDSGETQYF
TRBJ2-6 | TRBV7-9 | CASSSTASGANVLTF
TRBJ2-7 | TRBV7-2 | CASSLVAGAPYEQYF
TRBJ2-6 | TRBV6-4 | CASRANRVFSGANVLTF
TRBJ1-2 | TRBV19 | CASNIGGDGYTF
TRBJ2-7 | TRBV10-3 | CASRGGLGLYEQYF
TRBJ1-1 | TRBV20-1 | CSARDRTRRGTEAFF
TRBJ1-2 | TRBV7-8 | CASSLEAGSGYTF
TRBJ1-1 | TRBV5-1 | CASSLVGQRSMNTEAFF
TRBJ1-5 | TRBV15 | CATSREQGLDQPQHF
TRBJ1-1 | TRBV29-1 | CSVQYRGPNTEAFF
TRBJ1-6 | TRBV7-9 | CASSSAGQLNNSPLHF
TRBJ1-1 | TRBV19 | CASTPLVNTEAFF
TRBJ2-7 | TRBV27 | CASSLLPTGGGAYEQYF
TRBJ1-1 | TRBV6-5 | CASSYTVGEAFF
TRBJ1-1 | TRBV5-1 | CASSRGGMNTEAFF
TRBJ2-5 | TRBV12-3/TRBV12-4 | CASSLKQGGQAQETQYF
TRBJ1-1 | TRBV6-1 | CASIQRGTEAFF
TRBJ1-2 | TRBV6-4 | CASSDRRLWGYTF
TRBJ1-6 | TRBV6-5 | CASSYDLLTPPLHF